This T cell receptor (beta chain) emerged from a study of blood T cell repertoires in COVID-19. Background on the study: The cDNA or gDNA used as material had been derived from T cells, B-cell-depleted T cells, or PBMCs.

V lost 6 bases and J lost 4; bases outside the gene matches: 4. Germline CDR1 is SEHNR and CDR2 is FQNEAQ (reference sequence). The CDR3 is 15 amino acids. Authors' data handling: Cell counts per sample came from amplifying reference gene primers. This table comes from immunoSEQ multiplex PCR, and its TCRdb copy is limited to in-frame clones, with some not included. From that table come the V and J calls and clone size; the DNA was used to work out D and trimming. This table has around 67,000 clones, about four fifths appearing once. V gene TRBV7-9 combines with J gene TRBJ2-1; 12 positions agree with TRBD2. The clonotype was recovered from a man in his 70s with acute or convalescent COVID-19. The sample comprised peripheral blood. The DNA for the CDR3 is TGTGCCAGCAGGTCCACTAGCGGGGGGTACAATGAGCAGTTCTTC. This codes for CASRSTSGGYNEQFF.